This T cell receptor (beta chain) is drawn from a study of blood T cell repertoires in COVID-19. As for the study in general: Italy, Spain and the United States were the sources of the convalescent and acute COVID-19 samples. Nucleic acid was either cDNA or gDNA, and it came from T cells, B-cell-depleted T cells, or PBMCs.

Under the authors' procedure: Using reference gene primer amplification, nucleated cell counts were estimated. Repertoires were generated with immunoSEQ multiplex PCR, while TCRdb's copy carries only in-frame clones and drops some. The V and J calls and clone size are taken from that table; D and trimming were inferred from the DNA. The sample lists 200,000 to 300,000 clones, 83% occurring once. Between the trimmed V and J ends, which lost 6 bases and 0 bases, there was a span of 12 bases. Germline CDR1 and CDR2: SQVTM and ANQGSEA. This CDR3 contains 14 residues. The sample was peripheral blood. The source is a human donor in a cohort sampled during active COVID-19. V usage is TRBV29-1 and J usage is TRBJ1-3; a possible D gene is TRBD1 (6 bases). The CDR3 DNA sequence: TGCAGCGTATCAGGGGAGAGCTCTGGAAACACCATATATTTT. Protein: CSVSGESSGNTIYF.